This T cell receptor (beta chain) was observed in a study of vaccination effects on CD4 cells after COVID-19. Findings and caveats of the study: Within healthy vaccinees, only 1 of 255 vaccine-induced clones displayed cross-reactivity with common cold coronaviruses. Clones arising from infection and from vaccination showed marked clonal contraction late after vaccination.

Viral peptide pool expansion of antigen-specific CD4+ T cells preceded sequencing in the ViraFEST assay. It was after 10 days of culture that CD4+ T cells were isolated. The healthy vaccine recipients, who had no prior SARS-CoV-2 infection, showed negative nucleocapsid antibodies. In the cultures, half the medium was exchanged for IL-2 medium on days 3 and 7. J gave up 6 bases and V 2 bases, and 3 bases lay outside the gene matches. The CDR3 sequence is 13 residues long. Germline V CDR1 and CDR2: KGHSH, LQKENI. With regard to this clone: The target antigen is unknown.

The repertoire was sequenced with immunoSEQ multiplex PCR; TCRdb's copy has only in-frame clones and lacks some. The table has some 41,000 clones, about 69% seen once; the top ten hold 15%. V and J are TRBV18 and TRBJ1-1; 7 nucleotides align to TRBD1. The source of this sequence is a human donor who received a COVID-19 vaccine. Sequencing used CD4+ T cells from PBMCs cultured with HCoV-OC43 spike peptides, obtained before COVID-19 vaccination. Specified subset: HCoV-OC43 spike overlapping peptide pool stimulation. The CDR3 here is CASSPRGGPEAFF. CDR3 DNA: TGTGCCAGCTCACCAAGAGGGGGCCCTGAAGCTTTCTTT.